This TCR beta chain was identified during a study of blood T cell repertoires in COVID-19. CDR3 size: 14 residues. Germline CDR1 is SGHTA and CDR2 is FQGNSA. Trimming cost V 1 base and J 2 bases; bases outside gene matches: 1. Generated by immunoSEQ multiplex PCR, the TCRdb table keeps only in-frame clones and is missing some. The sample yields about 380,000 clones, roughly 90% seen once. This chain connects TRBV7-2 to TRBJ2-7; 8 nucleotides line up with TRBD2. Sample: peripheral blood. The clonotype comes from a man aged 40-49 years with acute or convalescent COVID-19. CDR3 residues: CASSLDSGTYEQYF. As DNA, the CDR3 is TGTGCCAGCAGCTTAGATAGCGGGACCTACGAGCAGTACTTC. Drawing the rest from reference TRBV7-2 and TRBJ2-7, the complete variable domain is GAGVSQSPSNKVTEKGKDVELRCDPISGHTALYWYRQSLGQGLEFLIYFQGNSAPDKSGLPSDRFSAERTGGSVSTLTIQRTQQEDSAVYLCASSLDSGTYEQYFGPGTRLTVT.